This TCR beta chain was recovered during a study of T cells in Graves' hyperthyroidism and ophthalmopathy. From germline, CDR1 is SGHTA and CDR2 FQGNSA. The ends lost 4 bases at V and 9 bases at J; junction bases unmatched: 11. This CDR3 is built from 14 residues. If no ophthalmopathy progression occurred within 18 months, Graves' hyperthyroidism was stable. It was RNA transcripts that yielded the amplified TCR beta CDR3 regions. The HTBI set primed first-round TCR CDR3 RT-PCR. MiXCR, run by TCRdb on the multiplex PCR reads, gives a single entry per CDR3 protein. The sample includes around 760,000 distinct CDR3 sequences, just over 35% of them seen just once.

Sequencing input: blood. This clonotype was sampled from a woman between 35 and 50 years old with Graves' hyperthyroidism. The V gene is TRBV7-2, the J gene TRBJ2-5; 7 positions match TRBD1. The CDR3 here is CASSSTGQAQPQYF. CDR3 nucleotides: TGTGCCAGCAGCTCGACAGGGCAGGCTCAGCCCCAGTACTTC.